The 5 T cell receptor beta chains below all came from one sample that was sequenced in a study of T cells in tumors after PD-1 blockade (dated by TCRdb to about 2019). Explained via the paper, the time point label denotes: before anti-PD-1 therapy. The method was the immunoSEQ multiplex PCR assay. In TCRdb, the immuneACCESS table is reduced to in-frame sequences with V and J assigned. These tables do not hold every clone; where another copy was compared, an unresolved V gene accounts for under half, and the others remain unexplained. This sample lists about 33,000 clones; around four fifths were detected once. About 36% of the sample belongs to the ten largest clones. The input for sequencing was PBMCs, taken before anti-PD-1 treatment. Receptors originate from a human donor with basal cell carcinoma.

The chain couples TRBV7-3 to TRBJ2-2; D perhaps matches TRBD2 (6 bases). Trimming took off 5 bases at V and 0 bases at J, with 13 bases between the two ends. The CDR3 extends over 16 amino acids. Germline CDR1 is SGHTA and CDR2 is FQGTGA. CDR3 sequence reads: CASSPRGGANTGELFF. The CDR3 DNA reads TGTGCCAGCAGCCCTCGGGGCGGGGCGAACACCGGGGAGCTGTTTTTT. Combining the CDR3 with reference TRBV7-3 and TRBJ2-2 gives the whole variable domain GAGVSQTPSNKVTEKGKYVELRCDPISGHTALYWYRQSLGQGPEFLIYFQGTGAADDSGLPNDRFFAVRPEGSVSTLKIQRTERGDSAVYLCASSPRGGANTGELFFGEGSRLTVL.

V usage is TRBV11-3 and J usage is TRBJ1-1, with D possibly being TRBD1 (5 bases). Germline V CDR1 and CDR2: SGHNT, YENEEA. Trimming took off 5 bases at V and 7 bases at J, with 20 bases between the two ends. The CDR3 is 15 amino acids. CDR3 in amino acids: CASSPPVFGGNEAFF. The CDR3 DNA follows: TGTGCCAGCAGCCCCCCCGTTTTTGGGGGGAATGAAGCTTTCTTT.

This sequence joins TRBV30 and TRBJ2-7; D unresolved. The CDR3 runs 12 residues. Trimming pared 0 bases from V and 7 bases from J, leaving 10 bases between. Germline-derived CDR1 and CDR2 are GTSNPN and SVGIG (reference sequence). The CDR3 DNA is TGTGCCTGGAGTGTAAGCCCAGGAGAGCAGTACTTC. Protein: CAWSVSPGEQYF.

The rearrangement joins TRBV5-1 to TRBJ1-2, with TRBD1 identical over 9 bases. Germline V gives CDR1 SGHRS, CDR2 YFSETQ. V lost 0 bases, J lost 8 bases, and 8 bases stayed unmatched. The CDR3 has 15 residues. CDR3 in amino acids: CASSLDLQGAWGYTF. The DNA for the CDR3 is TGCGCCAGCAGCTTGGACCTACAGGGGGCGTGGGGCTACACCTTC.

The chain recombines TRBV5-1 with TRBJ2-7, with 9 positions matching TRBD1. Trimming took 0 bases from V and 6 from J; bases not matched to a gene: 4. Germline loops: CDR1 SGHRS, CDR2 YFSETQ. The CDR3 consists of 14 residues. CDR3 sequence (DNA): TGCGCCAGCAGCTTGGAACAGGGGGCGAGCGAGCAGTACTTC. Translating it yields CASSLEQGASEQYF.